This T cell receptor beta chain was identified in a study of control samples from healthy donors and cancer patients. The table came from immunoSEQ multiplex PCR; TCRdb's copy has only in-frame clones and leaves some out. The sample shows about 98,000 clones, roughly three quarters of them seen only once. The ends lost 5 bases at V and 0 bases at J; junction bases unmatched: 8. Germline assignment: CDR1 KGHSH and CDR2 LQKENI. This CDR3 is built from 17 residues. Sequencing was done on a sample of blood. This receptor was obtained from a woman in her 30s in good health. The rearrangement links TRBV18 to TRBJ1-3; 9 nucleotides align to TRBD1. This chain's CDR3 is CASSSRQGGFSGNTIYF. DNA for the CDR3: TGTGCCAGCTCATCGCGACAGGGGGGTTTCTCTGGAAACACCATATATTTT.